The rows below give T cell receptor beta chains drawn from one sample of a study of blood T cell repertoires in COVID-19. Method: immunoSEQ multiplex PCR; TCRdb's copy keeps in-frame clones and lacks some. The repertoire holds 270,000 or so clones, with 84% as singletons. The sample consisted of peripheral blood. The receptors derive from a human donor in a cohort sampled during active COVID-19. The conserved cysteine and the conserved F or W are not part of the CDR3 here.

j_call,cdr3_length,v_call,cdr3_aa
TRBJ2-3,14,TRBV5-1,ASSLISGRKADTQY
TRBJ1-1,10,TRBV6-5,ASRRSGTEAF
TRBJ2-1,9,TRBV19,ASGTNRAEF
TRBJ1-5,13,TRBV19,ASHTSGQGAQPQH
TRBJ2-7,11,TRBV2,ASGDSSSYEQY
TRBJ2-7,11,TRBV29-1,SVNQGQSYEQY
TRBJ2-5,11,TRBV11-1,ASSLVQQETQY
TRBJ1-2,10,TRBV2,ASSGQGYGYT
TRBJ2-5,16,TRBV27,ASSQQRTSQTVQETQY
TRBJ2-1,14,TRBV5-6,ASSLIAGSSYNEQF
TRBJ1-6,15,TRBV3-1/TRBV3-2,ASRRGAGQGRDSPLH
TRBJ1-2,12,TRBV5-5,ASSLGGLSYGYT
TRBJ1-5,14,TRBV5-1,ASSLGTGYNNQPQH
TRBJ1-1,13,TRBV2,ASSEAISRGTEAF
TRBJ2-1,11,TRBV5-1,ASKAGGAGEQF
TRBJ1-6,17,TRBV5-5,ASSPGGTGPSSYNSPLH
TRBJ2-7,11,TRBV5-1,ASSEQTTYEQY
TRBJ2-7,9,TRBV10-3,AIGHSYEQY
TRBJ1-1,11,TRBV12-3/TRBV12-4,ASSFATNTEAF
TRBJ1-6,11,TRBV5-1,ASGQGQASPLH
TRBJ1-1,13,TRBV7-9,ASSLKVAGRTEAF
TRBJ2-5,13,TRBV11-2,ASSLEMGARETQY
TRBJ2-7,11,TRBV18,ASSQGFSYEQY
TRBJ2-1,12,TRBV5-1,ASSFSGRGNEQF
TRBJ2-3,11,TRBV6-5,ASRPPGAYTQY
TRBJ2-7,13,TRBV5-4,ASSLGGRSSYEQY
TRBJ1-5,10,TRBV21-1,ASRNSNQPQH
TRBJ2-7,15,TRBV21-1,ASSKRVEEGPSDEQY
TRBJ2-1,12,TRBV7-9,ASISGGSYNEQF
TRBJ1-6,14,TRBV19,ASSISRRHGNSPLH
TRBJ1-6,14,TRBV11-2,ASSRNRQGTNSPLH
TRBJ1-1,13,TRBV2,ASRLGALLNTEAF
TRBJ1-3,12,TRBV28,ASAIQGPGNTIY
TRBJ1-4,11,TRBV19,ASSIMRGEKLF
TRBJ2-2,13,TRBV5-4,ASSFQTGRTGELF
TRBJ2-1,16,TRBV7-9,ASSFLSGFGYSYNEQF
TRBJ2-1,14,TRBV7-8,ASSLKRAGLINEQF
TRBJ2-7,14,TRBV6-2/TRBV6-3,ASSSPGTGLYYEQY
TRBJ2-3,13,TRBV18,ASSPRAGITDTQY
TRBJ1-5,14,TRBV5-6,ASSPYRRGANQPQH
TRBJ2-2,12,TRBV7-9,ASGLVISTGELF
TRBJ1-1,15,TRBV5-1,ASSLGTGAKLNTEAF
TRBJ1-2,12,TRBV6-2/TRBV6-3,ASTPVGLPGGYT
TRBJ1-1,12,TRBV7-9,ASSRGIADTEAF
TRBJ1-6,11,TRBV28,ASHGGWGSPLH